This T cell receptor (beta chain) was captured by sequencing in a study of shared clonotypes between healthy human individuals. Genomic DNA for unsorted samples was obtained from about 90 million PBMCs. V lost 5 bases, J lost 14 bases, and 11 bases stayed unmatched. This CDR3 is 12 amino acids long. Germline assignment: CDR1 SGHAT and CDR2 FQDESV (reference sequence). Here immunoSEQ multiplex PCR was the method, and the copy in TCRdb shows in-frame clones only, minus some. The table shows nearly 500,000 clones, with around 80% occurring only once. The chain uses TRBV11-1 and TRBJ1-2; 7 bases fit TRBD1. The TCR sequence derives from a woman aged 40 to 50 in good health. Some clones in this sample may be carry-over from other donors' samples. Sequencing was carried out using PBMCs. The CDR3 loop reads CASSTSWDRKTF. The CDR3 DNA reads as TGTGCCAGCAGCACTAGCTGGGACAGAAAGACCTTC.